The 13 T cell receptor beta chains presented below share a single source sample, sequenced in a study of cytomegalovirus exposure and HLA in healthy donors. PCR was performed using 60 Vbeta and 13 Jbeta primers. TCRdb's table, derived via immunoSEQ multiplex PCR, lists solely in-frame clones and lacks some. The sample shows roughly 90,000 clones, roughly 72% of them seen only once. The sequenced sample consisted of PBMCs. These receptors came from a man aged 25 to 40 in good health and CMV-seropositive.

The chain recombines TRBV14 with TRBJ2-5, with unresolved D. The end of the DNA fits TRBJ2-7 better, so the J call may be wrong. This CDR3 is built from 12 residues. Germline V gene sequence: CDR1 SGHDN, CDR2 FVKESK. The CDR3 bases are TGTGCCAGCAGCCAAGATAGTTACGAGCAGTACTTC. Protein product: CASSQDSYEQYF.

There are a few counts of this clone. This rearrangement joins TRBV15 to TRBJ2-3; the D gene is possibly TRBD2 (6 bases). Germline values: CDR1 LNHNV, CDR2 YYDKDF (reference sequence). The CDR3 runs to 13 residues. With 7 bases removed from V and 4 bases from J, the gap between germline ends came to 12 bases. In DNA, the CDR3 is TGTGCCACCATGGCCACGGGAGCAGATACGCAGTATTTT. Amino acid sequence: CATMATGADTQYF.

This clone came up a few times. V gene TRBV5-6 combines with J gene TRBJ2-7; the D is unclear. CDR3 length: 14 amino acids. CDR1 and CDR2 from the germline V gene are SGHDT and YYEEEE. The ends were cut back, 0 bases at V and 5 bases at J, with 12 bases in the middle. In DNA form, the CDR3 reads TGTGCCAGCAGCTTGGCTAGGCGCTTCGACGAGCAGTACTTC. This encodes CASSLARRFDEQYF.

This rearrangement joins TRBV7-2 to TRBJ2-7, with a weak D call TRBD2 (5 bases). CDR3 length: 14 residues. V was pared by 3 bases and J by 3 bases, with 12 bases between. The germline V gene has CDR1 SGHTA and CDR2 FQGNSA. The CDR3 reads CASSFQRRDYEQYF. CDR3 nucleotides: TGTGCCAGCAGCTTCCAACGCCGGGACTACGAGCAGTACTTC.

V and J are TRBV6-5 and TRBJ1-3; D is unresolved. From germline, CDR1 is MNHEY and CDR2 SVGAGI. The CDR3 has 14 amino acids. The V gene lost 6 bases and the J gene lost 0 bases, with 9 bases spanning the gap. CDR3: CASSRASSGNTIYF. DNA for the CDR3: TGTGCCAGCAGCCGAGCAAGCTCTGGAAACACCATATATTTT.

CDR3 sequence: CASSYAASGRADTQYF. The CDR3 DNA is TGTGCCAGCAGTTACGCGGCTAGCGGGAGGGCAGATACGCAGTATTTT. The V gene is TRBV6-6, the J gene TRBJ2-3; TRBD2 matches 12 bases. CDR1 and CDR2 (germline): MNHNY, SVGAGI (reference sequence). CDR3 length equals 16 residues. J gave up 4 bases and V 2 bases, and 4 bases lay outside the gene matches.

The chain couples TRBV2 to TRBJ1-1, with D uncertain. Germline V gene lookup returns CDR1 SNHLY and CDR2 FYNNEI. The CDR3 loop spans 15 amino acids. V shed 6 bases and J shed 4 bases, with 18 bases lying between them. DNA for the CDR3: TGTGCCAGCAGCTCTTTCGGGGTTCTGGGCACTGAAGCTTTCTTT. Amino acid sequence: CASSSFGVLGTEAFF. The whole variable domain, remainder taken from reference TRBV2 and TRBJ1-1, is EPEVTQTPSHQVTQMGQEVILRCVPISNHLYFYWYRQILGQKVEFLVSFYNNEISEKSEIFDDQFSVERPDGSNFTLKIRSTKLEDSAMYFCASSSFGVLGTEAFFGQGTRLTVV.

The genes are TRBV5-3 and TRBJ1-4; TRBD1 is a possible D gene (5 bases). TRBV5-3 is classed as an ORF, of uncertain function. V lost 4 bases to trimming and J lost 8 bases, with 15 bases between them. This CDR3 has 14 amino acids. The CDR3 loop is CARSVRGAGEKLFF. The CDR3 region has the DNA TGTGCCAGAAGCGTACGTGGGGCGGGGGAAAAACTGTTTTTT.

The rearrangement uses TRBV9 and TRBJ1-6; D call uncertain. Trimming stripped 0 bases from V and 4 bases from J, with 8 bases between. This CDR3 contains 15 residues. Germline lookup yields CDR1 SGDLS and CDR2 YYNGEE. The CDR3 is CASSVGEIYNSPLHF. The DNA for the CDR3 is TGTGCCAGCAGCGTAGGAGAGATTTATAATTCACCCCTCCACTTT.

This chain links TRBV6-5 with TRBJ1-1; possible D gene TRBD1, 6 bases. Germline CDR1 is MNHEY and CDR2 is SVGAGI. This CDR3 has 13 amino acids. V lost 6 bases and J lost 7, with 15 bases in between. CDR3 sequence reads: CASSYGGHLEAFF. DNA for the CDR3: TGTGCCAGCAGCTATGGGGGCCACCTTGAAGCTTTCTTT.

The chain uses TRBV7-3 and TRBJ2-7; tentative D call: TRBD2 (5 bases). V was trimmed by 4 bases and J by 3 bases, leaving 16 bases between them. This CDR3 comprises 15 residues. Germline V gene lookup returns CDR1 SGHTA and CDR2 FQGTGA. The CDR3 nucleotides are TGTGCCAGCAGCTCGGGCCCTAGCCCACTCTACGAGCAGTACTTC. Its protein is CASSSGPSPLYEQYF.

The J gene is TRBJ2-7, the V gene TRBV19, with 7 bases that match TRBD1. Unmatched junction bases numbered 6, after V lost 5 bases and J lost 2 bases. The CDR3 is 14 residues long. The germline CDR1 and CDR2 sequences are LNHDA and SQIVND (reference sequence). The CDR3 loop reads CASSHHRGTYEQYF. The CDR3 nucleotides read TGTGCCAGTAGTCACCACAGGGGTACCTACGAGCAGTACTTC.

The rearrangement joins TRBV6-5 to TRBJ1-6, with TRBD1 identical over 7 bases. Germline CDR1 is MNHEY and CDR2 is SVGAGI. This CDR3 has 15 amino acids. J was trimmed by 9 bases and V by 2 bases; bases with no gene match: 7. The CDR3 is CASSYGDRASSPLHF. The CDR3 DNA is TGTGCCAGCAGTTACGGTGACAGGGCTAGTTCACCCCTCCACTTT.